Following are 27 T cell receptor beta chains from one sample sequenced in a study of vaccination and CD4 T cells after COVID-19. Oncomine TCR Beta short-read sequencing was applied to DNA from cultured CD4+ T cells. TCRdb used MiXCR to reprocess the PCR reads, holding one entry per CDR3 protein. The sample holds more than 13,000 distinct CDR3 sequences, over 60% seen once. Treatment meaning: approximately nine-day PBMC culture with coronavirus spike peptide pools or control peptides (ViraFEST assay). Antigens of these TCRs are unknown. What was sequenced was CD4+ T cells from blood, cultured in vitro. The source of these receptors is a human donor who had recovered from COVID-19.

The chain employs TRBV6-2 or TRBV6-3 and TRBJ1-2; D remains unclear. Germline assignment: CDR1 MNHEY and CDR2 SVGEGT. The CDR3 is 16 residues long. V lost 10 bases to trimming and J lost 6 bases, with 27 bases between them. CDR3 in amino acids: CATSKGWERPPDGYTF. CDR3 in DNA: TGTGCCACCTCGAAAGGGTGGGAGCGCCCTCCTGATGGCTACACCTTC.

In this sample, this clonotype is medium-sized (0.01 to 0.1%). The chain recombines TRBV20-1 with TRBJ1-2; perhaps TRBD1 as D (5 bases). Trimming took 6 bases from V and 7 from J, leaving 21 bases between them. The CDR3 has 14 amino acids. Germline V gene lookup returns CDR1 DFQATT and CDR2 SNEGSKA (reference sequence). CDR3 residues: CSATGAAPSFGYTF. CDR3 nucleotide sequence: TGCAGTGCCACTGGGGCGGCCCCCTCGTTTGGCTACACCTTC.

V usage is TRBV6-1 and J usage is TRBJ1-1; D is perhaps TRBD1 (5 bases). This CDR3 is 14 amino acids long. Per the germline V gene, CDR1 is MNHNS and CDR2 is SASEGT. Trimming left V 10 bases short and J 1 base short, with 16 bases between. DNA of the CDR3: TGTGCCACGGAGAGGGGCGTCGGGAACACTGAAGCTTTCTTT. Protein sequence: CATERGVGNTEAFF.

This clonotype came up once. This chain joins TRBV4-3 and TRBJ2-2, with 12 bases aligning to TRBD2. V was clipped by 4 bases and J by 6 bases; unmatched bases: 6. The CDR3 length is 16 residues. Looked up from germline, CDR1 is LGHNA and CDR2 is YSLEER. The DNA of the CDR3 is TGCGCCAGCAGCCTGGAGGGACTAGCGGGTGCCGGGGAGCTGTTTTTT. Amino acid sequence: CASSLEGLAGAGELFF.

The rearrangement uses TRBV12-3 or TRBV12-4 and TRBJ2-7, with D hard to call. The CDR3 consists of 13 residues. The V end was cut by 7 bases, the J end by 6 bases, with 16 bases between. For the CDR3, the DNA is TGTGCCAGCACTCCACAGTCCGGGTCCGAGCAGTACTTC. Translation: CASTPQSGSEQYF.

This clonotype was recorded a few times. The DNA of the CDR3 is TGCGCCAGCAGCCAAGATGGACAGGGTCGCACAGATACGCAGTATTTT. It codes for CASSQDGQGRTDTQYF. V usage is TRBV4-3 and J usage is TRBJ2-3; the match to TRBD1 covers 8 bases. V lost 0 bases to trimming and J lost 1 base; unmatched junction nucleotides: 3. The CDR3 has 16 amino acids. Germline assignment: CDR1 LGHNA and CDR2 YSLEER.

V and J are TRBV11-2 and TRBJ2-7; 9 bases align to TRBD1. The CDR3 runs 14 residues. Looked up from germline, CDR1 is SGHAT and CDR2 is FQNNGV. With V trimmed by 5 bases and J by 3 bases, 5 bases remained unmatched. CDR3 sequence (DNA): TGTGCCAGCAGCCCCGGGACAGGGATCTACGAGCAGTACTTC. Translating gives CASSPGTGIYEQYF. Complete variable domain (other parts from reference TRBV11-2 and TRBJ2-7): EAGVAQSPRYKIIEKRQSVAFWCNPISGHATLYWYQQILGQGPKLLIQFQNNGVVDDSQLPKDRFSAERLKGVDSTLKIQPAKLEDSAVYLCASSPGTGIYEQYFGPGTRLTVT.

J is TRBJ1-1 and V is TRBV7-9; TRBD1 agrees at 7 bases. The CDR3 has 13 amino acids. Germline loops: CDR1 SEHNR, CDR2 FQNEAQ (reference sequence). The CDR3 nucleotides read TGTGTGGGATCTTCCCCAGGGGGCACTGAAGCTTTCTTT. It codes for CVGSSPGGTEAFF.

The DNA for the CDR3 is TGTGCTAGTGCCAGGGACCAGAGGGAGACCCAGTACTTC. This codes for CASARDQRETQYF. The J gene is TRBJ2-5, the V gene TRBV12-5; D is tentatively TRBD1 or TRBD2 (5 bases each). V gave up 7 bases and J gave up 5 bases, with 14 bases separating them. The CDR3 contains 13 residues. The V gene's germline CDR1 is LGHNT and CDR2 FRNRAP.

The rearrangement uses TRBV2 and TRBJ1-2; D call uncertain. Trimming shortened V by 6 bases and J by 6 bases, and 8 bases separated the two germline ends. This CDR3 contains 11 residues. The germline V gene has CDR1 SNHLY and CDR2 FYNNEI. CDR3 coding DNA: TGTGCCAGCAGGGTCGGTCATGGCTACACCTTC. This codes for CASRVGHGYTF. Supplemented by reference TRBV2 and TRBJ1-2, the full variable domain reads EPEVTQTPSHQVTQMGQEVILRCVPISNHLYFYWYRQILGQKVEFLVSFYNNEISEKSEIFDDQFSVERPDGSNFTLKIRSTKLEDSAMYFCASRVGHGYTFGSGTRLTVV.

This rearrangement joins TRBV24-1 to TRBJ2-3; 12 bases agree with TRBD2. In germline, CDR1 is KGHDR, CDR2 SFDVKD. V trimming: 5 bases; J trimming: 3 bases; junction bases outside the gene matches: 8. This CDR3 spans 17 amino acids. The DNA of the CDR3 is TGTGCCACCAGTGGGTCTAGCGGGAGGGGGCGGACAGATACGCAGTATTTT. It encodes CATSGSSGRGRTDTQYF.

A few counts support this clonotype. The chain links TRBV7-2 to TRBJ1-2; unclear D gene. CDR1 and CDR2 from the germline V gene are SGHTA and FQGNSA. The CDR3 contains 13 residues. Deletions cut 5 bases from V and 0 bases from J, with 7 bases between. The CDR3 here is CASSDKTNYGYTF. Here the CDR3 DNA reads TGTGCCAGCAGCGACAAAACTAACTATGGCTACACCTTC.

V and J are TRBV20-1 and TRBJ2-5; the D call may be TRBD1 or TRBD2 (7 bases each). This CDR3 is built from 16 residues. V was trimmed by 3 bases and J by 5 bases, leaving 22 bases between them. Germline-derived CDR1 and CDR2 are DFQATT and SNEGSKA (reference sequence). CDR3 protein: CSARGSGRGLAETQYF. Written as DNA, the CDR3 is TGCAGTGCTAGGGGATCGGGGAGGGGGCTTGCGGAGACCCAGTACTTC.

In regard to this clonotype: Sequence at one end of the junction differs from germline and may be a read error. The V and J genes are TRBV19 and TRBJ2-1; a weak D match, TRBD2 (6 bases). The CDR3 is 14 amino acids. Per germline, CDR1 LNHDA and CDR2 SQIVND (reference sequence). As DNA, the CDR3 is TGTGCCAGTAGCGCCGGGACTTCCTATAATGAGCAGTTCTTC. Protein product: CASSAGTSYNEQFF.

V gene TRBV2 combines with J gene TRBJ1-5, with no clear D. CDR1 and CDR2 (germline): SNHLY, FYNNEI. Deletions cut 6 bases from V and 6 bases from J, with 15 bases between. The CDR3 extends over 14 amino acids. The CDR3 nucleotides read TGTGCCAGCAGAGAAACTTACGTGCTTCAGCCCCAGCATTTT. Translating gives CASRETYVLQPQHF.

The chain carries TRBV10-3 and TRBJ1-2, with TRBD1 matching 10 bases. The V gene end was trimmed by 5 bases and the J gene end by 4 bases; junction bases not matched to a gene: 10. Germline CDR1 ENHRY, CDR2 SYGVKD. CDR3 length equals 16 residues. Written as DNA, the CDR3 is TGTGCCATCAGTCTAAATCCGGGACAGGGGCCCTATGGCTACACCTTC. It yields the protein CAISLNPGQGPYGYTF.

The chain couples TRBV7-9 to TRBJ1-5, with D possibly matching TRBD1 (6 bases). Germline V CDR1 and CDR2: SEHNR, FQNEAQ (reference sequence). The CDR3 spans 14 residues. The V end was cut by 4 bases, the J end by 7 bases, with 14 bases between. In DNA form, the CDR3 reads TGTGCCAGCAGCTCCACAGGGAATGGACAGCCCCAGCATTTT. It is translated as CASSSTGNGQPQHF.

V is TRBV24-1 and J is TRBJ2-3; D possibly corresponds to TRBD1 (9 bases). This CDR3 is built from 18 residues. The germline gives CDR1 KGHDR, CDR2 SFDVKD. The V end was cut by 9 bases, the J end by 2 bases, with 26 bases between. In DNA form, the CDR3 reads TGTGCCACCGGACCGGGACAGGGCCGGGAGGGAGTCACAGATACGCAGTATTTT. It translates to CATGPGQGREGVTDTQYF.

About this clonotype: This may arise from a read error, as a much more abundant clone is one base away. This chain uses TRBV19 with TRBJ2-1, with D possibly being TRBD2 (6 bases). The CDR3 contains 15 residues. Germline V gene lookup returns CDR1 LNHDA and CDR2 SQIVND (reference sequence). The V end lost 1 base, the J end lost 12 bases, and 19 bases lay between the germline ends. CDR3: CASSIGGVLGERQFF. CDR3 DNA sequence: TGTGCCAGTAGTATAGGGGGGGTTTTGGGCGAAAGGCAGTTCTTC.

This chain uses TRBV20-1 with TRBJ2-5, with TRBD2 identical over 7 bases. The germline gives CDR1 DFQATT, CDR2 SNEGSKA (reference sequence). This CDR3 has 11 amino acids. The CDR3 DNA follows: TGCGGTCGCGGAGCGGGGGAGACCCAGTACTTC. Its protein is CGRGAGETQYF.

Comment on this clonotype: At one end, the junction sequence differs from germline, possibly due to a read error. The chain links TRBV28 to TRBJ1-2, with 7 bases that match TRBD1. This CDR3 has 15 amino acids. Germline assignment: CDR1 MDHEN and CDR2 SYDVKM. The CDR3 loop reads CASSLRGPANYGCTF. CDR3 nucleotides: TGTGCCAGCAGTTTGAGGGGGCCAGCTAACTATGGCTGCACCTTC.

In this sample, this clonotype turned up once. The chain links TRBV6-1 to TRBJ1-1, with TRBD1 matching 8 bases. This CDR3 contains 18 residues. The germline V gene has CDR1 MNHNS and CDR2 SASEGT. With 6 bases clipped from V and 3 bases from J, the junction kept 18 bases outside the gene matches. This CDR3 is CASSLQGDFLKRDTEAFF. The CDR3 DNA is TGTGCCAGCAGCCTACAGGGGGACTTCTTAAAAAGGGACACTGAAGCTTTCTTT.

The J gene is TRBJ2-7, the V gene TRBV7-2; D possibly uses TRBD1 or TRBD2 (5 bases each). There are 16 residues in the CDR3. V gave up 0 bases and J gave up 0 bases, with 12 bases separating them. Per the germline V gene, CDR1 is SGHTA and CDR2 is FQGNSA. Here the CDR3 DNA reads TGTGCCAGCAGCTTAGCGCGAGGGGTTTACTCCTACGAGCAGTACTTC. This sequence encodes CASSLARGVYSYEQYF.

The chain joins TRBV6-1 to TRBJ1-2, with a weak D call TRBD1 (5 bases). The V end lost 5 bases, the J end lost 7 bases, and 14 bases lay between the germline ends. From germline, CDR1 is MNHNS and CDR2 SASEGT. The CDR3 sequence is 13 residues long. The DNA of the CDR3 is TGTGCCAGCAGTCAGGAGAGGGGTAGTGGCTACACCTTC. The encoded protein is CASSQERGSGYTF.

The CDR3 nucleotides read TGCAGCGCCGCGTCGGGGCATAGCACAGATACGCAGTATTTT. Its translation: CSAASGHSTDTQYF. The genes are TRBV29-1 and TRBJ2-3; D may correspond to TRBD1 or TRBD2 (5 bases each). Trimming stripped 7 bases from V and 0 bases from J, with 14 bases between. Germline CDR1 and CDR2: SQVTM and ANQGSEA. The CDR3 extends over 14 amino acids.

V is TRBV11-2 and J is TRBJ2-7; perhaps TRBD1 as D (6 bases). The CDR3 is 16 residues long. Trimming took off 1 base at V and 7 bases at J, with 20 bases between the two ends. Germline V lookup: CDR1 SGHAT, CDR2 FQNNGV. The CDR3 sequence: CASSLVVGAPWGEQYF. The CDR3 coding sequence is TGTGCCAGCAGCTTAGTGGTGGGGGCGCCTTGGGGGGAGCAGTACTTC.

This chain uses TRBV4-1 with TRBJ1-5; D not certain. Germline loops: CDR1 MGHRA, CDR2 YSYEKL. This CDR3 is 16 amino acids long. Deletions cut 0 bases from V and 2 bases from J, with 11 bases between. CDR3 coding DNA: TGCGCCAGCAGCCAAGATGGTGTCAGTCGCAATCAGCCCCAGCATTTT. It yields the protein CASSQDGVSRNQPQHF.